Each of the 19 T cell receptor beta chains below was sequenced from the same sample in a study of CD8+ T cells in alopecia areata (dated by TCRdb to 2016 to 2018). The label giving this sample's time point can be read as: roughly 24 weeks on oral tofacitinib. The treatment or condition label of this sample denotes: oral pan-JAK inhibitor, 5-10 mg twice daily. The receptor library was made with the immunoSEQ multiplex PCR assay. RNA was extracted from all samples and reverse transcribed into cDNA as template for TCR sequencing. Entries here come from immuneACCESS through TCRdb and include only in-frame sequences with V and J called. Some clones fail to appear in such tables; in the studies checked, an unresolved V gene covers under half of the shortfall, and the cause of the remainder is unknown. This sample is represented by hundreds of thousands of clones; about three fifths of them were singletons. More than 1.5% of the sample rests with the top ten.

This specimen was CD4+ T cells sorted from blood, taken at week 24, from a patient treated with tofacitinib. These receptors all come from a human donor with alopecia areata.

CDR3 sequence (DNA): TGTGCCAGCAGGTTGACCGAGAACACTGAAGCTTTCTTT. Its protein is CASRLTENTEAFF. V usage is TRBV9 and J usage is TRBJ1-1; no clear D. V dropped 5 bases and J dropped 1 base, with 9 bases sitting between them. From germline, CDR1 is SGDLS and CDR2 YYNGEE. This CDR3 is 13 amino acids long.

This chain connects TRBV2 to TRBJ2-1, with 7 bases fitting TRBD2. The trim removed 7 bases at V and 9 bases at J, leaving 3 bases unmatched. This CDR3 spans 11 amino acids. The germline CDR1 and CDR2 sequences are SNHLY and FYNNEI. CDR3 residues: CASTLAVEQFF. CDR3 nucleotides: TGTGCCAGCACCCTAGCGGTTGAGCAGTTCTTC.

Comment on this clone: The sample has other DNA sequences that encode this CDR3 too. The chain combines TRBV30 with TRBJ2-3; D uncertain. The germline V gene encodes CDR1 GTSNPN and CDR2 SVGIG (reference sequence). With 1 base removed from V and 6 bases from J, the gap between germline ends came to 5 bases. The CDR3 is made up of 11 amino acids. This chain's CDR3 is CAWSGRDTQYF. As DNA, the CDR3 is TGTGCCTGGAGTGGCAGGGATACGCAGTATTTT. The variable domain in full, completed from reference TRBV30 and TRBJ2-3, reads SQTIHQWPATLVQPVGSPLSLECTVEGTSNPNLYWYRQAAGRGLQLLFYSVGIGQISSEVPQNLSASRPQDRQFILSSKKLLLSDSGFYLCAWSGRDTQYFGPGTRLTVL.

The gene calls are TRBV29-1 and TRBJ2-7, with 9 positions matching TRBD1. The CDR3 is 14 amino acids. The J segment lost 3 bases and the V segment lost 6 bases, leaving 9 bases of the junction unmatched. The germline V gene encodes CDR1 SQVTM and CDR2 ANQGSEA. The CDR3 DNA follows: TGCAGCGTGCGTCCGGGACAGGGAAACTACGAGCAGTACTTC. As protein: CSVRPGQGNYEQYF.

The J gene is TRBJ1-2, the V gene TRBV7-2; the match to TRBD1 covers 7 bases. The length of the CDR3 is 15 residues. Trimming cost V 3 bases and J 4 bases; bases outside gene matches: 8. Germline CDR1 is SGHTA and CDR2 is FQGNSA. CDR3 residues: CASSLSYRGGYGYTF. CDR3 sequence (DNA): TGTGCCAGCAGCTTGTCATACAGGGGTGGCTATGGCTACACCTTC.

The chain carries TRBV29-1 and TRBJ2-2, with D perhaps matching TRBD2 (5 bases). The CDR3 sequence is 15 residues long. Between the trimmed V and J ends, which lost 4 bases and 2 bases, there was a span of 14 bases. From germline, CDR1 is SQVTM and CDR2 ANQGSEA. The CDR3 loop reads CSVGTAAINTGELFF. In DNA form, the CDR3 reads TGCAGCGTTGGAACAGCGGCCATAAACACCGGGGAGCTGTTTTTT.

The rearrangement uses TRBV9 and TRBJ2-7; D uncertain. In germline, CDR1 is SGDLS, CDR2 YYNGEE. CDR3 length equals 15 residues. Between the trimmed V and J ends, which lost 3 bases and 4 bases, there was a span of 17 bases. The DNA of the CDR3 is TGTGCCAGCAGCGCCCACATCGACCAGACATACGAGCAGTACTTC. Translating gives CASSAHIDQTYEQYF.

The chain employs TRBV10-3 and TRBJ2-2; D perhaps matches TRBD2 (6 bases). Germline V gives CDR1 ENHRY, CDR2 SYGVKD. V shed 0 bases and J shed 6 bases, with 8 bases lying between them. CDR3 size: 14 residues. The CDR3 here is CAISESGGPGELFF. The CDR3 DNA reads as TGTGCCATCAGTGAGTCCGGAGGGCCCGGGGAGCTGTTTTTT.

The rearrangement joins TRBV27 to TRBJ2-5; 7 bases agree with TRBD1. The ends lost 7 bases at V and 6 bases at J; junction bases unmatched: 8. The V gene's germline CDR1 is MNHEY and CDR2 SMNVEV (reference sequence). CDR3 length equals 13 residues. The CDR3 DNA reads TGTGCCAGCAACCCGACAGGGATGAAGACCCAGTACTTC. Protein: CASNPTGMKTQYF.

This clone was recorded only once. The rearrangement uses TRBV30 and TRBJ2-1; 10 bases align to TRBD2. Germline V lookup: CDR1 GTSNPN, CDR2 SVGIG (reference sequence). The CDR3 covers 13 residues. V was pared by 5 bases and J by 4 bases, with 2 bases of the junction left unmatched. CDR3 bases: TGTGCCTGGCAGCGGGGGGGATACAATGAGCAGTTCTTC. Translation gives CAWQRGGYNEQFF.

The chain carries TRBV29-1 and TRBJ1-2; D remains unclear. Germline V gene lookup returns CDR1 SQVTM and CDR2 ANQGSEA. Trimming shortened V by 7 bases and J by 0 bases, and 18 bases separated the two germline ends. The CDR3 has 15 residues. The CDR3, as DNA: TGCAGCGCTCCCACAGTTTACACCACTAACTATGGCTACACCTTC. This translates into CSAPTVYTTNYGYTF.

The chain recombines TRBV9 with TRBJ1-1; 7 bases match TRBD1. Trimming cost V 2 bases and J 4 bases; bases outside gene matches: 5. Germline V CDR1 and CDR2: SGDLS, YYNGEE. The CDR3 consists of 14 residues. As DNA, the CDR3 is TGTGCCAGCAGCGTGAGGGGGCTAAGCACTGAAGCTTTCTTT. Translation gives CASSVRGLSTEAFF. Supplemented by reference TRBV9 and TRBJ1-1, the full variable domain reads DSGVTQTPKHLITATGQRVTLRCSPRSGDLSVYWYQQSLDQGLQFLIQYYNGEERAKGNILERFSAQQFPDLHSELNLSSLELGDSALYFCASSVRGLSTEAFFGQGTRLTVV.

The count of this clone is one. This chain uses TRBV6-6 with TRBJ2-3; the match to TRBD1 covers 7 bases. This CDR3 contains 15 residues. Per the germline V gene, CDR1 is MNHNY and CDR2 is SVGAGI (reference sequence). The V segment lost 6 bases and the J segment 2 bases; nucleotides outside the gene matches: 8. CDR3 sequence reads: CASRVTGAYTDTQYF. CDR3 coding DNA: TGTGCCAGCAGGGTCACAGGGGCTTACACAGATACGCAGTATTTT.

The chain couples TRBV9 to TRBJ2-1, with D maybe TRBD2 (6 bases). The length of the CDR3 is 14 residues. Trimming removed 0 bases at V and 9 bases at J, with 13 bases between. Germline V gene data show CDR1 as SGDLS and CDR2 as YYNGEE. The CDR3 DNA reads TGTGCCAGCAGCGTAGTAGGTTCGCGGGGTGAGCAGTTCTTC. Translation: CASSVVGSRGEQFF. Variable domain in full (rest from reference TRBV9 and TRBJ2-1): DSGVTQTPKHLITATGQRVTLRCSPRSGDLSVYWYQQSLDQGLQFLIQYYNGEERAKGNILERFSAQQFPDLHSELNLSSLELGDSALYFCASSVVGSRGEQFFGPGTRLTVL.

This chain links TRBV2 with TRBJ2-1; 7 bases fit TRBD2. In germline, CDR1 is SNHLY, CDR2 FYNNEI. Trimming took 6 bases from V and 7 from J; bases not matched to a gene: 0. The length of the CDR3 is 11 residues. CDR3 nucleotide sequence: TGTGCCAGCAGACTAGCGAATGAGCAGTTCTTC. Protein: CASRLANEQFF. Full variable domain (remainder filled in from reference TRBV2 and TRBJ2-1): EPEVTQTPSHQVTQMGQEVILRCVPISNHLYFYWYRQILGQKVEFLVSFYNNEISEKSEIFDDQFSVERPDGSNFTLKIRSTKLEDSAMYFCASRLANEQFFGPGTRLTVL.

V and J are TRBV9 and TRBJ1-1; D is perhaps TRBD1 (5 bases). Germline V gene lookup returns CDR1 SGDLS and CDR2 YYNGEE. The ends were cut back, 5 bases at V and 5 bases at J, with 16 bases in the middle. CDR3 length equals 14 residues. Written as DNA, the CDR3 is TGTGCCAGCAGGAAGTGGGGGATCGTGACTGAAGCTTTCTTT. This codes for CASRKWGIVTEAFF.

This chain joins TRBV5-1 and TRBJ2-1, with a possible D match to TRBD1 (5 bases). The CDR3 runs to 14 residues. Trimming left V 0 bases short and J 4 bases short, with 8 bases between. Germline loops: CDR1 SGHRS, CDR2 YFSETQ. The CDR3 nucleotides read TGCGCCAGCAGCTTGGGACCAGGGTACAATGAGCAGTTCTTC. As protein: CASSLGPGYNEQFF. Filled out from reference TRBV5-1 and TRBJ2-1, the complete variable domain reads KAGVTQTPRYLIKTRGQQVTLSCSPISGHRSVSWYQQTPGQGLQFLFEYFSETQRNKGNFPGRFSGRQFSNSRSEMNVSTLELGDSALYLCASSLGPGYNEQFFGPGTRLTVL.

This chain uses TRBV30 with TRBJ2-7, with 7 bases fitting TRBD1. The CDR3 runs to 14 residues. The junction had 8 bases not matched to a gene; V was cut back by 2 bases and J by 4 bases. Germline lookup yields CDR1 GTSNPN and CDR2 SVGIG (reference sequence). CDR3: CAWSRRQGVYEQYF. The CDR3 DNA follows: TGTGCCTGGAGTCGACGACAGGGAGTGTACGAGCAGTACTTC.

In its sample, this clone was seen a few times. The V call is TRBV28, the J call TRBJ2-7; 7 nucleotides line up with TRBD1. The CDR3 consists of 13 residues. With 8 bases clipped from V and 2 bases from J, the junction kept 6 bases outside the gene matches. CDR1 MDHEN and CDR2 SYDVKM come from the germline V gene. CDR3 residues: CASRDSSPYEQYF. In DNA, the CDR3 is TGTGCCAGCCGGGACAGTAGTCCCTACGAGCAGTACTTC.